These T cell receptor beta chains were read from a single sample in a study of blood T cells in healthy people across ages. Using its own MiXCR run on the 5' RACE reads, TCRdb lists one record per CDR3 protein. The sample lists about 290,000 distinct CDR3 sequences, around 27% seen once, with 29% in the top ten. Sequences were obtained from blood. These receptors came from a woman between 70 and 85 years old in good health. The conserved cysteine and the conserved F or W are not part of the CDR3 here. Each record gives: CDR3 length, clone size, V gene, J gene, CDR3 protein. Some rows mark clone size as missing; the rest say once, few, many or name a class of expanded clone.

>10|many|TRBV12-3/TRBV12-4|TRBJ2-1
ASSRTANEQF
>9|few|TRBV4-1|TRBJ2-5
ASSQGPSEY
>11|few|TRBV6-2/TRBV6-3|TRBJ2-5
ASSYLTGETQY
>13|few|TRBV7-7|TRBJ2-5
VSSLVASGQETQY
>14|few|TRBV20-1|TRBJ1-3
SARDWGGRSGNTIY
>13|few|TRBV20-1|TRBJ2-7
SARDPETAASEQY
>15|-|TRBV11-2|TRBJ1-1
ASSLDYLSSGNTEAF
>11|-|TRBV10-3|TRBJ2-1
AISLERNNEQF
>13|many|TRBV28|TRBJ2-1
ASSFLTASYNEQF
>11|few|TRBV12-3/TRBV12-4|TRBJ1-3
ASSLGAGNTIY
>14|few|TRBV4-2|TRBJ1-2
ASSQDLGQGGYGYT
>12|-|TRBV20-1|TRBJ2-3
SAPQTGGTDTQY
>12|few|TRBV7-2|TRBJ1-4
ASSLTGGYEKLF
>13|-|TRBV5-1|TRBJ2-5
ASSSGVAGGETQY
>13|-|TRBV7-9|TRBJ1-1
ASSMSFAMNTEAF
>12|-|TRBV6-1|TRBJ2-1
ASGWGTLGNEQF
>12|few|TRBV14|TRBJ1-2
ASSQAKGGYGYT
>12|many|TRBV7-9|TRBJ1-2
ASTTSGGQGGYT
>13|-|TRBV20-1|TRBJ2-1
SARSPGSSYNEQF
>11|-|TRBV20-1|TRBJ2-7
SAGTNRVSEQY
>11|-|TRBV29-1|-
SVRTEKNYEQY
>15|many|TRBV25-1|TRBJ2-6
ASSTGQGFSGANVLT
>10|-|TRBV7-8|-
ASSLAGSEQY
>10|-|TRBV20-1|TRBJ2-1
SVQGGATEQF
>13|-|TRBV20-1|TRBJ2-5
SARVTGQGGGSQY
>13|few|TRBV20-1|TRBJ2-6
SARDLTSGANVLT
>10|-|TRBV29-1|TRBJ2-5
SVEGAEETQY
>12|-|TRBV6-5|TRBJ2-7
ASTKDRAGHEQY
>10|many|TRBV10-2|TRBJ1-6
ASSEKGSPLH
>12|many|TRBV20-1|TRBJ2-5
SAPGGGNQETQY
>15|-|TRBV7-2|TRBJ2-1
ASSLGGLAGGRNEQF
>12|-|TRBV28|TRBJ2-3
ASSTPGSTDTQY
>11|few|TRBV5-8|TRBJ2-3
ASSLVSSDTQY
>14|-|TRBV5-6|TRBJ2-6
ASSLARGMGANVLT
>13|few|TRBV7-2|-
ASSSYDRGHNEQF
>10|-|TRBV12-3/TRBV12-4|TRBJ2-7
ASSPVWHEQY
>11|-|TRBV20-1|TRBJ2-3
SAHSGRTDTQY
>13|-|TRBV3-1|TRBJ2-3
ASSQDLNGGDTQY
>12|-|TRBV28|TRBJ1-5
ASRPHRDYQPQH
>12|-|TRBV6-5|TRBJ1-1
ATWGGTKNTEAF
>14|-|TRBV14|TRBJ2-1
ASSQGSGSSYNEQF
>13|few|TRBV6-1|TRBJ1-2
ASSEARVSHYGYT
>12|-|TRBV20-1|TRBJ2-3
SASSGPVTDTRY
>12|-|TRBV18|TRBJ1-1
ASSPQGHDTEAF
>12|many|TRBV3-1|TRBJ2-5
ASSHGDRAETQY